This record covers a single TCR beta chain. No antigen is known for it. The CDR3 sequence is 15 residues long. V lost 2 bases, J lost 1 base, and 9 bases lay in between. The germline V gene encodes CDR1 LNHDA and CDR2 SQIVND (reference sequence). The source of the sample is a study of cytomegalovirus exposure and HLA in healthy donors. Study-wide findings and caveats: 87-base-pair reads could not separate some V segments, including TRBV6-2 and TRBV6-3. The study listed under 200 cytomegalovirus-associated TCR beta chains. In a later analysis, at a false discovery rate of 0.05, about 17,000 TCR beta sequences matched HLA alleles.

Unrecorded immune exposure was likely among donors, who were nominally healthy when sampled. The study ran its PCR with 60 Vbeta and 13 Jbeta primers. Produced via immunoSEQ multiplex PCR; TCRdb's table is partial and in-frame only. The sample carries 65,000 to 80,000 clones, 65% to 75% recorded once. The source is a man aged 40-55 years in good health and CMV-seropositive. The chain uses TRBV19 and TRBJ1-5; D gene unclear. The material sequenced was PBMCs. The chain's CDR3 is CASSISKQSNQPQHF. In DNA, the CDR3 is TGTGCCAGTAGTATATCGAAACAGAGCAATCAGCCCCAGCATTTT.